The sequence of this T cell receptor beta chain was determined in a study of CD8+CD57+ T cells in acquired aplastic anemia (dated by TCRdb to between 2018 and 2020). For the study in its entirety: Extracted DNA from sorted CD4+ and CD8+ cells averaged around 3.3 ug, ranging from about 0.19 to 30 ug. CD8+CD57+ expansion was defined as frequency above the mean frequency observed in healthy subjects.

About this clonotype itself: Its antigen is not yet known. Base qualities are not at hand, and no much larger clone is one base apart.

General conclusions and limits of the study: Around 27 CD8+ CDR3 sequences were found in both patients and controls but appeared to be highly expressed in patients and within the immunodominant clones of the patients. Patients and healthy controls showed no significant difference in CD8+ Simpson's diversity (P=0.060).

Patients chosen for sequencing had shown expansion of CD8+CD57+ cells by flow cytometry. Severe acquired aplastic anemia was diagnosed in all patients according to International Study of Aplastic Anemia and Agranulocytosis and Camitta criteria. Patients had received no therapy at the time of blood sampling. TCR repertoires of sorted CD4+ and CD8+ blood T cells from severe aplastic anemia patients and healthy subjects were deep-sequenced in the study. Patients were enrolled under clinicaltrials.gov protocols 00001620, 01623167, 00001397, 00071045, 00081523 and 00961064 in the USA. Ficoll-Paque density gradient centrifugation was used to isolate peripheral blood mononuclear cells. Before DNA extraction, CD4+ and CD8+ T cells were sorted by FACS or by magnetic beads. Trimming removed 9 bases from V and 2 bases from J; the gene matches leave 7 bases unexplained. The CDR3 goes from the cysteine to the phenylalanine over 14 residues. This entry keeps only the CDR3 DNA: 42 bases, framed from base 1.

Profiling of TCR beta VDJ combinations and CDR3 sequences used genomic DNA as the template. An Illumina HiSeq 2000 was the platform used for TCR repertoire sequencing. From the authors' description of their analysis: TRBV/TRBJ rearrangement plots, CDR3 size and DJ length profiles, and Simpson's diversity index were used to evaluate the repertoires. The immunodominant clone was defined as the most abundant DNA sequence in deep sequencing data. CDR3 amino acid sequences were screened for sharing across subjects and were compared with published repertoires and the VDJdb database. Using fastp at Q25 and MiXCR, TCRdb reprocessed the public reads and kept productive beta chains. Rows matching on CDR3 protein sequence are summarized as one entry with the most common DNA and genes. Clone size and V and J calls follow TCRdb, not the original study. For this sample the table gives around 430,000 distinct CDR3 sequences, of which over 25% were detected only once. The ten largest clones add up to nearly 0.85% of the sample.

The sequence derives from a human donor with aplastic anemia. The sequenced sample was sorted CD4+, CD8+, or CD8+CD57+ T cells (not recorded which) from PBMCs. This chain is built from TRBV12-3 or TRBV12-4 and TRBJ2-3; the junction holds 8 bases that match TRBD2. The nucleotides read TGTGCCAGTATGATAGCGGGGAACACAGATACGCAGTATTTT. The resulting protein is CASMIAGNTDTQYF.